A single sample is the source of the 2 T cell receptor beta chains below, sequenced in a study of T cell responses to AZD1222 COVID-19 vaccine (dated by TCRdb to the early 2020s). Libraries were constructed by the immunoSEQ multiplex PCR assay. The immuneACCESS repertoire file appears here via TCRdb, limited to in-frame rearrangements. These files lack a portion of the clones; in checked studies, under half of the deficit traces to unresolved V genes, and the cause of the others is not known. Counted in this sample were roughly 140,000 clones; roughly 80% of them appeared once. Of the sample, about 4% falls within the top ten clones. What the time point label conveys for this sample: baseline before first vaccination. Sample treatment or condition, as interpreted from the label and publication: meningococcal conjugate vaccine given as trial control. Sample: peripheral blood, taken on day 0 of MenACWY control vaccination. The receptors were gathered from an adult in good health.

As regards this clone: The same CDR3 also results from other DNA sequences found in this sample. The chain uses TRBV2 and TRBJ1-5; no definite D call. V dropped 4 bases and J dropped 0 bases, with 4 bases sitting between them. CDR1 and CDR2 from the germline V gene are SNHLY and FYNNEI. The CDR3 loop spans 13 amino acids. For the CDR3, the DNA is TGTGCCAGCAGTGTTTATAGCAATCAGCCCCAGCATTTT. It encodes CASSVYSNQPQHF.

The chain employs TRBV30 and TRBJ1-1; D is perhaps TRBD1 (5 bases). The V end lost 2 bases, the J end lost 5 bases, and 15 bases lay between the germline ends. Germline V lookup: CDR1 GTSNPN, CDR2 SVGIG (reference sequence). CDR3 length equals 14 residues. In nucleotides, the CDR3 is TGTGCCTGGAGTTTCGCAGGGCGGTGGACTGAAGCTTTCTTT. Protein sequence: CAWSFAGRWTEAFF.